Sequencing of this TCR beta chain was carried out in a study of beta chain features in type 1 diabetes. CDR1 and CDR2 from the germline V gene are SGHNT and YYREEE (reference sequence). V shed 3 bases and J 7 bases; nucleotides not matched to a gene: 5. This CDR3 has 13 amino acids. Study-wide points: Significant though moderate, a shortening of TCRB CDR3s appeared in all four CD4+ subsets of Type 1 diabetes patients. Relative to healthy donors, patients appeared to have naive, central memory and Treg TCRB repertoires that were more similar.

Sequenced material consisted of expressed TCRB transcripts (all of the isolated RNA was reverse transcribed). About 3.6 million reads per sample on average were obtained from naive, central memory and regulatory T cell samples. Sequencing was performed with immunoSEQ multiplex PCR; in TCRdb, only in-frame clones are kept and a portion is missing. The data hold 500,000 to 850,000 clones, with 11% to 15% observed a single time. A word on this clone: Its cognate antigen is unknown.

The sample was naive CD4+ T cells from blood. The clonotype originates from a man younger than 30 with type 1 diabetes. The chain employs TRBV5-4 and TRBJ1-2; TRBD1 matches at 8 bases. The CDR3 nucleotides are TGTGCCAGCAGCTCGGACAGGGCTGGTGGCTACACCTTC. Residues: CASSSDRAGGYTF.